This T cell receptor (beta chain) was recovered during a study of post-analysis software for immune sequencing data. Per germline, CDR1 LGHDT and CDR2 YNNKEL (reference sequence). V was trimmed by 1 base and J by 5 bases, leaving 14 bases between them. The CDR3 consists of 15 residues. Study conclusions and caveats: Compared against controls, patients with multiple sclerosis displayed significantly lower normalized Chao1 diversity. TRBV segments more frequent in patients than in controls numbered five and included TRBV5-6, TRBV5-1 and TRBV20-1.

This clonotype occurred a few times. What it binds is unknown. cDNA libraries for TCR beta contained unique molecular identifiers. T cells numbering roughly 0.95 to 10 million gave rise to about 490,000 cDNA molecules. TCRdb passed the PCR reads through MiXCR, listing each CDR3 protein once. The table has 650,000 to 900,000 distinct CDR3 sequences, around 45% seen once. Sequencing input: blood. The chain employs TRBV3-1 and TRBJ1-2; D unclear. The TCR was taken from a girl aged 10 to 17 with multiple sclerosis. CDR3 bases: TGTGCCAGCAGCCAAGCGCGCGTACCTACTTATGGCTACACCTTC. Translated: CASSQARVPTYGYTF.